This TCR beta chain was profiled in a study of early T cells in non-severe SARS-CoV-2 infection. V shed 4 bases and J shed 8 bases, with 10 bases lying between them. Germline CDR1 is SGHRS and CDR2 is YFSETQ. The CDR3 runs to 13 residues. cDNA molecules, individually, were tagged with unique molecular identifiers. TCRdb re-derived calls from the 5' RACE reads in MiXCR, one entry per CDR3 protein. This table has more than 65,000 distinct CDR3 sequences, under 15% appearing once. This clonotype came up a few times. The origin of this receptor is an adult who was a healthcare worker with PCR-confirmed SARS-CoV-2 infection or an uninfected control (not recorded which). Sequenced input: whole blood. The chain links TRBV5-1 to TRBJ1-6; tentatively, D is TRBD1 (5 bases). The CDR3 reads CASSRGFDSPLHF. The CDR3, as DNA: TGCGCCAGCAGCAGGGGTTTTGATTCACCCCTCCACTTT. The full variable domain, its missing parts supplied by reference TRBV5-1 and TRBJ1-6, is KAGVTQTPRYLIKTRGQQVTLSCSPISGHRSVSWYQQTPGQGLQFLFEYFSETQRNKGNFPGRFSGRQFSNSRSEMNVSTLELGDSALYLCASSRGFDSPLHFGNGTRLTVT.